The sequence of this T cell receptor beta chain was determined in a study of CD8+ T cells in alopecia areata. Study at large: Scoring of treated patients' severity used the percentage of affected scalp area.

The sequencing template was cDNA reverse transcribed from extracted RNA. Clones were read by immunoSEQ multiplex PCR, and TCRdb kept only the in-frame ones, dropping some. The sample includes more than 100,000 clones, 53% of them seen just once. Treatment indicated: oral pan-JAK inhibitor, 5-10 mg twice daily. This TCR derives from a human donor with alopecia areata. The specimen comprised CD4+ T cells sorted from blood, sampled at week 4, from a patient treated with tofacitinib.

The CDR3 sequence: CAWSVLKGPYNEQFF. DNA for the CDR3: TGTGCCTGGAGTGTACTGAAGGGACCCTACAATGAGCAGTTCTTC. The rearrangement joins TRBV30 to TRBJ2-1, with D perhaps TRBD1 or TRBD2 (5 bases each). Trimming took off 0 bases at V and 2 bases at J, with 11 bases between the two ends. The germline gives CDR1 GTSNPN, CDR2 SVGIG (reference sequence). CDR3 length equals 15 residues.